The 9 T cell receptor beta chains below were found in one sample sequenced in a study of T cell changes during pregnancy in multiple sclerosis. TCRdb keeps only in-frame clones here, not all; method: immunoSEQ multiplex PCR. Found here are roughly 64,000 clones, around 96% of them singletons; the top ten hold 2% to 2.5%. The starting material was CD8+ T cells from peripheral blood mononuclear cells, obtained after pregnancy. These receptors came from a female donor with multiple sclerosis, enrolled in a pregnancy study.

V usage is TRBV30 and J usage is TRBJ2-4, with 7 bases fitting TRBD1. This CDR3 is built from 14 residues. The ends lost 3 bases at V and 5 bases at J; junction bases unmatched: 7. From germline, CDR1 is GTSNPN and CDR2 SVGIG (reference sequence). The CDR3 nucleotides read TGTGCCTGGAGCTACACGGGACAGCAAAACATTCAGTACTTC. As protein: CAWSYTGQQNIQYF.

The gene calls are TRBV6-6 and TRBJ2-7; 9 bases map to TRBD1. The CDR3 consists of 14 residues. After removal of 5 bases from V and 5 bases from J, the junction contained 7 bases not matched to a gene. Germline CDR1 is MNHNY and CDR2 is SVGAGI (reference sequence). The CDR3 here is CASSQGTGIHEQYF. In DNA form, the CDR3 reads TGTGCCAGCAGTCAAGGGACAGGGATCCACGAGCAGTACTTC.

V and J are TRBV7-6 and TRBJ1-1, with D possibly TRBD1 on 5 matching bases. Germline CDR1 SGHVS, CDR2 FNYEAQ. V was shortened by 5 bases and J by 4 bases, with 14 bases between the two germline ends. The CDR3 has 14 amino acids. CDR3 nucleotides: TGTGCCAGCAGCCAAGTCCCCGGGGGCACTGAAGCTTTCTTT. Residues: CASSQVPGGTEAFF.

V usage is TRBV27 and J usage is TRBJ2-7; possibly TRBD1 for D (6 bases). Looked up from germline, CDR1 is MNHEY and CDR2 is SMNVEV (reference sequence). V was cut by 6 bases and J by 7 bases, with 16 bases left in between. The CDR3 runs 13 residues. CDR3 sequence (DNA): TGTGCCAGCAGCCGGGACATCACTAGGGAGCAGTACTTC. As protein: CASSRDITREQYF.

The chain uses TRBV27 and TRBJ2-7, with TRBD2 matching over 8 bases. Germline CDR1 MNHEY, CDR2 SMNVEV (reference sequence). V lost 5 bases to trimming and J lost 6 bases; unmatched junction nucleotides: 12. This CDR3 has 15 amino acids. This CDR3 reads CASSPFLAGGIEQYF. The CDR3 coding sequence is TGTGCCAGCAGTCCCTTTTTGGCGGGAGGTATCGAGCAGTACTTC.

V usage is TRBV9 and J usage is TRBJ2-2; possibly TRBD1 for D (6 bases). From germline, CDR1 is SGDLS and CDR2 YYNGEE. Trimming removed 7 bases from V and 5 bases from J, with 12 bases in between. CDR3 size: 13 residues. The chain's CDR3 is CASPDRHTGELFF. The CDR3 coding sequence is TGTGCCAGCCCAGACAGGCATACCGGGGAGCTGTTTTTT. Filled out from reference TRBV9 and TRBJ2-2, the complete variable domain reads DSGVTQTPKHLITATGQRVTLRCSPRSGDLSVYWYQQSLDQGLQFLIQYYNGEERAKGNILERFSAQQFPDLHSELNLSSLELGDSALYFCASPDRHTGELFFGEGSRLTVL.

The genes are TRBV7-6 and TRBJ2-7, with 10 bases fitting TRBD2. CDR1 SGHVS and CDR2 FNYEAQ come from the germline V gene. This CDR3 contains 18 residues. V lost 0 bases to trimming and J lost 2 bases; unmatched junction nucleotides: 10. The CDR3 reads CASSLAPPSGRETYEQYF. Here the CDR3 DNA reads TGTGCCAGCAGCTTAGCCCCCCCCAGCGGGAGGGAAACCTACGAGCAGTACTTC.

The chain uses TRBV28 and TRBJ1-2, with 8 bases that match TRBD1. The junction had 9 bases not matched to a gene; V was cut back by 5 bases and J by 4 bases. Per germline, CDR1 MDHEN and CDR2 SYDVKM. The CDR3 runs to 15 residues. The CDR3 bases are TGTGCCAGCAGTCAACTGACAGGGGCACTCTATGGCTACACCTTC. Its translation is CASSQLTGALYGYTF.

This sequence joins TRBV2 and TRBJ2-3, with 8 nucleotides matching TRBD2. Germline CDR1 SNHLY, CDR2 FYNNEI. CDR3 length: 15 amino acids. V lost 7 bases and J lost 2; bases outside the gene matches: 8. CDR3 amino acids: CASTSLAGSTDTQYF. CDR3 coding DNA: TGTGCCAGCACAAGCCTAGCGGGCTCCACAGATACGCAGTATTTT.